Shown below are 32 T cell receptor beta chains from a single sample sequenced in a study of blood T cell repertoires in COVID-19. Profiled with immunoSEQ multiplex PCR; TCRdb holds only in-frame clones, not every one. The sample has approximately 180,000 clones, about 90% seen once. The specimen was PBMCs or T cells enriched from blood (not recorded which). These receptors came from a human donor with acute COVID-19. The donor label of this sample is uncertain.

V usage is TRBV5-1 and J usage is TRBJ2-3; D may be TRBD2 (6 bases). CDR1 SGHRS and CDR2 YFSETQ come from the germline V gene. This CDR3 contains 16 residues. The V and J ends lost 0 bases and 0 bases respectively, with 11 bases between them. The CDR3 sequence: CASSLGAGQSTDTQYF. Here the CDR3 DNA reads TGCGCCAGCAGCTTGGGCGCGGGGCAGAGCACAGATACGCAGTATTTT.

This clone occurred once. The chain has TRBV15 and TRBJ2-7; weak D call: TRBD2 (7 bases). Trimming removed 0 bases from V and 4 bases from J, with 13 bases in between. The CDR3 runs to 15 residues. The V gene's germline CDR1 is LNHNV and CDR2 YYDKDF (reference sequence). The CDR3 loop reads CATSRDREGGYEQYF. The DNA of the CDR3 is TGTGCCACCAGCAGAGACAGGGAGGGGGGGTACGAGCAGTACTTC. Using reference TRBV15 and TRBJ2-7 for the parts outside the CDR3, the full variable domain is DAMVIQNPRYQVTQFGKPVTLSCSQTLNHNVMYWYQQKSSQAPKLLFHYYDKDFNNEADTPDNFQSRRPNTSFCFLDIRSPGLGDTAMYLCATSRDREGGYEQYFGPGTRLTVT.

The chain links TRBV27 to TRBJ2-1; 8 bases agree with TRBD2. CDR3 length equals 21 residues. V was clipped by 5 bases and J by 9 bases; unmatched bases: 30. Looked up from germline, CDR1 is MNHEY and CDR2 is SMNVEV (reference sequence). Written as DNA, the CDR3 is TGTGCCAGCAGTCCCACCTCACACATCCCCCCGGTAGCGGGGTACGGTGGTGAGCAGTTCTTC. Its translation: CASSPTSHIPPVAGYGGEQFF.

V is TRBV5-4 and J is TRBJ2-3; 7 nucleotides line up with TRBD2. Trimming at V came to 4 bases and at J to 2 bases, leaving 13 bases not matched to a gene. Germline assignment: CDR1 SGHNT and CDR2 YYREEE (reference sequence). The CDR3 runs to 17 residues. The CDR3 nucleotides are TGTGCCAGCAGCACCCCCATCGGGGGGAAAGCCACAGATACGCAGTATTTT. Translating it yields CASSTPIGGKATDTQYF.

This clone was recorded once. The chain has TRBV9 and TRBJ2-5; TRBD1 is a possible D gene (5 bases). Deletions cut 0 bases from V and 4 bases from J, with 19 bases between. The CDR3 has 17 residues. The germline V gene has CDR1 SGDLS and CDR2 YYNGEE. Written as DNA, the CDR3 is TGTGCCAGCAGCGTAGAGGGGAACCTTCTAAGGGGAGAGACCCAGTACTTC. It encodes CASSVEGNLLRGETQYF.

The chain links TRBV5-4 to TRBJ1-1; 8 bases map to TRBD1. Germline CDR1 and CDR2: SGHNT and YYREEE (reference sequence). This CDR3 contains 13 residues. With 7 bases clipped from V and 5 bases from J, the junction kept 7 bases outside the gene matches. In nucleotides, the CDR3 is TGTGCCAGCCTACGACAGGGGTCAACTGAAGCTTTCTTT. Protein product: CASLRQGSTEAFF.

This clone has a count of ten or more. The J gene is TRBJ1-1, the V gene TRBV7-3; TRBD1 aligns across 9 bases. CDR1 and CDR2 (germline): SGHTA, FQGTGA. This CDR3 has 13 amino acids. V was clipped by 5 bases and J by 5 bases; unmatched bases: 3. CDR3 protein: CASSGTGWTEAFF. The CDR3 coding sequence is TGTGCCAGCAGCGGGACAGGGTGGACTGAAGCTTTCTTT.

This clone was seen a few times. V is TRBV2 and J is TRBJ1-2; D remains ambiguous. V lost 8 bases, J lost 5 bases, and 12 bases lay in between. The V gene's germline CDR1 is SNHLY and CDR2 FYNNEI. There are 12 residues in the CDR3. This CDR3 is CASWQEQYGYTF. The CDR3 nucleotides are TGTGCCAGCTGGCAAGAACAGTATGGCTACACCTTC.

The gene calls are TRBV19 and TRBJ2-5; 8 bases are shared with TRBD2. The CDR3 sequence is 14 residues long. V lost 5 bases, J lost 1 base, and 3 bases stayed unmatched. Germline CDR1 and CDR2: LNHDA and SQIVND (reference sequence). The CDR3 loop is CASSRGGRQETQYF. In DNA, the CDR3 is TGTGCCAGTAGTCGCGGGGGGCGCCAAGAGACCCAGTACTTC.

This clone has only one observation. The genes are TRBV12-5 and TRBJ1-2; 10 bases are shared with TRBD1. CDR3 length: 14 amino acids. V lost 8 bases and J lost 6; bases outside the gene matches: 9. Germline CDR1 reads LGHNT; CDR2 reads FRNRAP. The CDR3 DNA is TGTGCTAGTAGTCCCGGGACAGGGGCGCATGGCTACACCTTC. It codes for CASSPGTGAHGYTF.

The chain uses TRBV11-3 and TRBJ2-2, with a tentative D call TRBD1 (6 bases). V was clipped by 5 bases and J by 3 bases, with 10 bases between them. This CDR3 is 14 amino acids long. Germline V CDR1 and CDR2: SGHNT, YENEEA. The CDR3: CASSNYRDTGELFF. The CDR3 DNA follows: TGTGCCAGCAGCAATTACAGGGACACCGGGGAGCTGTTTTTT.

This clone was picked up a small number of times. CDR3 residues: CASSPTGVGKTQYF. In nucleotides, the CDR3 is TGTGCCAGCAGTCCGACAGGGGTGGGAAAGACCCAGTACTTC. The chain uses TRBV28 and TRBJ2-5; 8 bases match TRBD1. V lost 5 bases to trimming and J lost 6 bases; unmatched junction nucleotides: 8. The CDR3 is 14 residues long. Germline CDR1 reads MDHEN; CDR2 reads SYDVKM.

V is TRBV2 and J is TRBJ2-3; maybe TRBD1 (7 bases). Germline CDR1 and CDR2: SNHLY and FYNNEI. V was trimmed by 1 base and J by 3 bases, leaving 17 bases between them. The CDR3 is 17 amino acids. In nucleotides, the CDR3 is TGTGCCAGCAGTGAAGGGAGGGGGCAAGGGTGGACAGATACGCAGTATTTT. This codes for CASSEGRGQGWTDTQYF.

This chain connects TRBV27 to TRBJ2-7; a possible D gene is TRBD1 (5 bases). Germline values: CDR1 MNHEY, CDR2 SMNVEV (reference sequence). V was clipped by 6 bases and J by 0 bases, with 9 bases between them. CDR3 length: 13 amino acids. This CDR3 is CASRSGYSYEQYF. CDR3 DNA sequence: TGTGCCAGCAGATCAGGGTACTCCTACGAGCAGTACTTC.

The chain links TRBV27 to TRBJ2-5, with D possibly TRBD2 on 6 matching bases. There are 14 residues in the CDR3. Germline assignment: CDR1 MNHEY and CDR2 SMNVEV (reference sequence). V was trimmed by 4 bases and J by 5 bases, leaving 14 bases between them. This chain's CDR3 is CASSSRGSSETQYF. The DNA of the CDR3 is TGTGCCAGCAGTTCACGGGGGTCCTCGGAGACCCAGTACTTC.

The CDR3 DNA reads TGTGCCAGCAGCCATTGGACAGGGGGATACGAGCAGTACTTC. Translation gives CASSHWTGGYEQYF. J is TRBJ2-7 and V is TRBV7-9; 10 bases match TRBD1. J was trimmed by 4 bases and V by 5 bases; bases with no gene match: 5. The CDR3 is made up of 14 amino acids. Germline CDR1 and CDR2: SEHNR and FQNEAQ (reference sequence).

This clone was picked up one time. The genes are TRBV7-3 and TRBJ1-6; 7 bases are shared with TRBD1. Germline V gene lookup returns CDR1 SGHTA and CDR2 FQGTGA. The CDR3 is made up of 16 amino acids. The V and J ends lost 4 bases and 13 bases, in that order; junction bases with no gene match: 16. DNA of the CDR3: TGTGCCAGCAGCTCGAACCCCCTCCGACAGGGCAAGCCCCTCCACTTT. The encoded protein is CASSSNPLRQGKPLHF.

The CDR3 DNA follows: TGTGCCATCAGTGAGCGGACTTCGTACGAGCAGTACTTC. Translation: CAISERTSYEQYF. This rearrangement joins TRBV10-3 to TRBJ2-7; weak D call: TRBD2 (5 bases). CDR1 and CDR2 (germline): ENHRY, SYGVKD. The CDR3 sequence is 13 residues long. V lost 2 bases and J 4 bases, leaving 9 bases between the germline ends.

This clone occurred once. The chain uses TRBV28 and TRBJ2-3; 9 bases fit TRBD2. The CDR3 is 17 residues long. Looked up from germline, CDR1 is MDHEN and CDR2 is SYDVKM. V trimming: 4 bases; J trimming: 2 bases; junction bases outside the gene matches: 10. CDR3 residues: CASSSLPAGGLTDTQYF. CDR3 nucleotide sequence: TGTGCCAGCAGTTCCCTTCCAGCGGGGGGACTCACAGATACGCAGTATTTT.

This clone was counted a single time. V is TRBV19 and J is TRBJ2-5, with TRBD2 matching 12 bases. CDR1 LNHDA and CDR2 SQIVND come from the germline V gene (reference sequence). With 2 bases clipped from V and 2 bases from J, the junction kept 3 bases outside the gene matches. The CDR3 is 16 amino acids. The CDR3 DNA reads TGTGCCAGTAGTATAAATCTAGCGGGGGGGCAAGAGACCCAGTACTTC. Its translation is CASSINLAGGQETQYF.

V gene TRBV12-3 or TRBV12-4 combines with J gene TRBJ1-2; possible D gene TRBD1, 6 bases. The CDR3 sequence is 13 residues long. Trimming removed 2 bases from V and 3 bases from J, with 7 bases in between. This CDR3 reads CASSLTGYYGYTF. CDR3 bases: TGTGCCAGCAGTTTAACAGGGTACTATGGCTACACCTTC.

The chain is built from TRBV5-6 and TRBJ1-2; D possibly corresponds to TRBD1 (6 bases). V was clipped by 4 bases and J by 6 bases, with 19 bases between them. Germline V gene lookup returns CDR1 SGHDT and CDR2 YYEEEE. The CDR3 runs 15 residues. CDR3: CASSLRGWTGDGYTF. The CDR3, as DNA: TGTGCCAGCAGCCTAAGGGGGTGGACCGGGGATGGCTACACCTTC.

The rearrangement uses TRBV19 and TRBJ1-2; no clear D gene. The germline V and J ends were trimmed by 6 bases and 8 bases, with 16 bases remaining between them. The CDR3 is 13 amino acids. Looked up from germline, CDR1 is LNHDA and CDR2 is SQIVND (reference sequence). CDR3 sequence (DNA): TGTGCCAGTAGCCCAGCCTCCGCGGGAGGCTACACCTTC. It codes for CASSPASAGGYTF.

This sequence joins TRBV27 and TRBJ1-4; TRBD1 aligns across 7 bases. CDR3 length equals 14 residues. Germline V gene sequence: CDR1 MNHEY, CDR2 SMNVEV (reference sequence). Losses at the gene ends were 6 bases for V and 7 bases for J; bases not matched to a gene: 8. In nucleotides, the CDR3 is TGTGCCAGCAGACTAACAGGGGCGGGTGAAAAACTGTTTTTT. Amino acids: CASRLTGAGEKLFF. The variable domain in full, completed from reference TRBV27 and TRBJ1-4, reads EAQVTQNPRYLITVTGKKLTVTCSQNMNHEYMSWYRQDPGLGLRQIYYSMNVEVTDKGDVPEGYKVSRKEKRNFPLILESPSPNQTSLYFCASRLTGAGEKLFFGSGTQLSVL.

The V gene is TRBV21-1, the J gene TRBJ2-5; the D call in the table, TRBD1, was not verified against the DNA. TRBV21-1 is termed a pseudogene. This CDR3 spans 14 amino acids. CDR3 in DNA: TGTGCCAGCAGGACAGCTACAGGGGAAGAGACCCAGTACTTC. This encodes CASRTATGEETQYF.

DNA for the CDR3: TGTGCCAGCAAATCAGGGGGCGCGGACAATTCACCCCTCCACTTT. Translation: CASKSGGADNSPLHF. This chain links TRBV6-5 with TRBJ1-6; 8 bases align to TRBD1. The CDR3 loop spans 15 amino acids. V gave up 7 bases and J gave up 7 bases; unmatched junction bases: 9. CDR1 and CDR2 (germline): MNHEY, SVGAGI.

The rearrangement joins TRBV9 to TRBJ1-2, with D unresolved. Germline V gene lookup returns CDR1 SGDLS and CDR2 YYNGEE. V gave up 0 bases and J gave up 3 bases, with 12 bases separating them. CDR3 length equals 15 residues. CDR3 bases: TGTGCCAGCAGCGTAGTGAACGAGGGCGACTATGGCTACACCTTC. Residues: CASSVVNEGDYGYTF.

The rearrangement joins TRBV10-3 to TRBJ2-2; 12 bases line up with TRBD2. The CDR3 is made up of 16 amino acids. Trimming removed 4 bases from V and 1 base from J; junction bases left unmatched: 1. CDR1 and CDR2 from the germline V gene are ENHRY and SYGVKD. CDR3 sequence: CAISATSGGNTGELFF. CDR3 nucleotide sequence: TGTGCCATCAGTGCGACTAGCGGGGGGAACACCGGGGAGCTGTTTTTT.

This chain links TRBV30 with TRBJ1-2; 7 nucleotides align to TRBD1. CDR3 length equals 13 residues. V lost 3 bases, J lost 2 bases, and 3 bases stayed unmatched. Germline values: CDR1 GTSNPN, CDR2 SVGIG (reference sequence). CDR3 in amino acids: CAWRGTVNYGYTF. The CDR3 nucleotides are TGTGCCTGGAGAGGGACAGTCAACTATGGCTACACCTTC. The full variable domain, rest sourced from reference TRBV30 and TRBJ1-2, is SQTIHQWPATLVQPVGSPLSLECTVEGTSNPNLYWYRQAAGRGLQLLFYSVGIGQISSEVPQNLSASRPQDRQFILSSKKLLLSDSGFYLCAWRGTVNYGYTFGSGTRLTVV.

V is TRBV7-8 and J is TRBJ1-1; a possible D gene is TRBD1 (6 bases). Germline values: CDR1 SGHVS, CDR2 FQNEAQ. V was clipped by 10 bases and J by 4 bases, with 22 bases between them. CDR3 length: 15 amino acids. CDR3 sequence: CATGVRGSLSTEAFF. DNA for the CDR3: TGTGCCACAGGGGTTCGCGGGTCCCTTAGCACTGAAGCTTTCTTT.

The rearrangement joins TRBV2 to TRBJ1-1; D may be TRBD1 (5 bases). This CDR3 comprises 14 residues. The germline V and J ends were trimmed by 6 bases and 4 bases, with 15 bases remaining between them. The germline V gene has CDR1 SNHLY and CDR2 FYNNEI. CDR3 residues: CASRSREVGTEAFF. CDR3 sequence (DNA): TGTGCCAGCAGGAGCAGGGAAGTAGGCACTGAAGCTTTCTTT. The variable domain in full, completed from reference TRBV2 and TRBJ1-1, reads EPEVTQTPSHQVTQMGQEVILRCVPISNHLYFYWYRQILGQKVEFLVSFYNNEISEKSEIFDDQFSVERPDGSNFTLKIRSTKLEDSAMYFCASRSREVGTEAFFGQGTRLTVV.

This clone came up a few times. CDR3 sequence (DNA): TGTGCCAGCAGCTTAGTGGCGGGGAGCTCCTACAATGAGCAGTTCTTC. Protein: CASSLVAGSSYNEQFF. This chain links TRBV7-2 with TRBJ2-1, with D tentatively TRBD2 (6 bases). The CDR3 covers 16 residues. Looked up from germline, CDR1 is SGHTA and CDR2 is FQGNSA. Between the trimmed V and J ends, which lost 1 base and 0 bases, there was a span of 10 bases.